This TCR beta chain stems from a study of neoadjuvant nivolumab and ipilimumab in lung cancer. Of note for this clone: Its specificity is unknown.

Profiled with immunoSEQ multiplex PCR; TCRdb holds only in-frame clones, not every one. The sample yields roughly 14,000 clones, roughly 70% seen once. The ends were cut back, 2 bases at V and 5 bases at J, with 21 bases in the middle. This CDR3 spans 16 amino acids. The V gene's germline CDR1 is SQVTM and CDR2 ANQGSEA. Study-wide results and limits: Higher pretherapy blood TCR richness went with higher resected-tumor richness. Resected tumors had greater TCR richness and clonality than uninvolved lung. Only two of four nivolumab-treated tumors gained richness and clonality by surgery. TCR sequencing covered a small number of samples.

The material was peripheral blood, obtained after neoadjuvant nivolumab, alone or with ipilimumab, at or shortly before surgery. This TCR derives from an adult with non-small cell lung cancer. This chain uses TRBV29-1 with TRBJ1-2; no clear D gene. CDR3 loop: CSVETENGLSRYGYTF. For the CDR3, the DNA is TGCAGCGTTGAAACCGAAAATGGGCTGTCACGTTATGGCTACACCTTC.